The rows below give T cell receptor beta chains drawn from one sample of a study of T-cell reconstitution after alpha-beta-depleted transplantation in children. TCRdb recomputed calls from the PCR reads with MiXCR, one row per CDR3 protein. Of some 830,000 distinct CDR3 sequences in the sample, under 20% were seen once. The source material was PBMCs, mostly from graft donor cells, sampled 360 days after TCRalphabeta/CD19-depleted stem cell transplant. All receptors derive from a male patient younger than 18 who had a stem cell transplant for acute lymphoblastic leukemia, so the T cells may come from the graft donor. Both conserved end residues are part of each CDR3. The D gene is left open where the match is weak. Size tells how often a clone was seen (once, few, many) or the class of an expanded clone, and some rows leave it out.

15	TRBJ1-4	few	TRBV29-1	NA	CSVRRGAQGNEKLFF	TGCAGCGTCCGACGGGGGGCCCAAGGCAATGAAAAACTGTTTTTT
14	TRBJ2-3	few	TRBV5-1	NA	CASSLASIRDTQYF	TGCGCCAGCAGCTTGGCCTCCATCAGGGATACGCAGTATTTT
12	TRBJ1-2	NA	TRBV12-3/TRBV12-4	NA	CASSLTLSGYTF	TGTGCCAGCAGTTTGACCCTAAGTGGCTACACCTTC
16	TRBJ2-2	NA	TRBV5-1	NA	CASSGGRGPNTGELFF	TGCGCCAGCAGCGGCGGTCGGGGGCCGAACACCGGGGAGCTGTTTTTT
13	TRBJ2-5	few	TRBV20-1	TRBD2	CSATPGLAETQYF	TGCAGTGCTACCCCGGGACTAGCGGAGACCCAGTACTTC
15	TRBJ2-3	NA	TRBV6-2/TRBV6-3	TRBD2	CASSYAGEKEDTQYF	TGTGCCAGCAGTTACGCGGGAGAAAAAGAAGATACGCAGTATTTT
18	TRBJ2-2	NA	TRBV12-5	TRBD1	CASGWDRGLYLHTGELFF	TGTGCTAGTGGTTGGGACAGGGGCCTATACCTCCACACCGGGGAGCTGTTTTTT
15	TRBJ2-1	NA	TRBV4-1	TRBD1	CASSGPGQTYNEQFF	TGCGCCAGCAGCGGACCGGGACAGACTTACAATGAGCAGTTCTTC
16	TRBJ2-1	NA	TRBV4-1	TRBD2	CASSQGVAGGPAEQFF	TGCGCCAGCAGCCAAGGTGTAGCGGGAGGGCCCGCTGAGCAGTTCTTC
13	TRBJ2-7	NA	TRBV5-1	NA	CASSPDGLGFRYF	TGCGCCAGCAGCCCCGACGGGTTAGGGTTTAGGTACTTC
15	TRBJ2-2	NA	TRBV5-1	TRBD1	CASSYGTAVTGELFF	TGCGCCAGCAGCTACGGGACAGCGGTGACCGGGGAGCTGTTTTTT
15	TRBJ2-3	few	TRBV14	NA	CASSQEVARTDTQYF	TGTGCCAGCAGCCAAGAAGTGGCCCGCACAGATACGCAGTATTTT
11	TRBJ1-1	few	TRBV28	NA	CASTAGFLAFF	TGTGCCAGCACCGCGGGGTTTCTTGCTTTCTTT
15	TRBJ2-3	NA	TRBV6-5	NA	CASSLYASSTDTQYF	TGTGCCAGCAGTTTGTATGCTTCTAGCACAGATACGCAGTATTTT
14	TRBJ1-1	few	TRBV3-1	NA	CASTRGWSNTEAFF	TGTGCCAGCACCCGGGGGTGGTCGAACACTGAAGCTTTCTTT
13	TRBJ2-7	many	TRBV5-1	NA	CASSPGQIYEQYF	TGCGCCAGCAGCCCAGGACAAATCTACGAGCAGTACTTC
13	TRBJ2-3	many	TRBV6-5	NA	CASSFTRGDTQYF	TGTGCCAGCAGTTTCACGAGGGGAGATACGCAGTATTTT
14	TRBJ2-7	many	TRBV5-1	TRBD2	CASSTAGTIVEQYF	TGCGCCAGCAGCACCGCCGGGACTATCGTCGAGCAGTACTTC
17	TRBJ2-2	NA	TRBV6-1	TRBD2	CASSVPWDYSATGELFF	TGTGCCAGCAGTGTCCCTTGGGACTATTCGGCCACCGGGGAGCTGTTTTTT
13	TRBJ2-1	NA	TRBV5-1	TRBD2	CASSGGLAEEQFF	TGCGCCAGCAGCGGCGGACTAGCGGAAGAGCAGTTCTTC
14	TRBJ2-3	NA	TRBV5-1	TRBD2	CASSFGREADTQYF	TGCGCCAGCAGCTTCGGGCGGGAGGCAGATACGCAGTATTTT
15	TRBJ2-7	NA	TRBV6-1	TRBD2	CASRPTSGGSYEQYF	TGTGCCAGCAGACCCACTAGCGGGGGTTCCTACGAGCAGTACTTC
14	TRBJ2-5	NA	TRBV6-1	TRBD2	CASSRLARQETQHF	TGTGCCAGCAGCCGACTAGCCCGCCAAGAGACCCAGCACTTC
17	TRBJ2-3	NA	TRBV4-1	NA	CASSQGFTDVGTDTQYF	TGCGCCAGCAGCCAAGGGTTTACGGATGTCGGCACAGATACGCAGTATTTT
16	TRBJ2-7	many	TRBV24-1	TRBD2	CATSDSGTSGSYEQYF	TGTGCCACCAGTGACTCCGGGACTAGCGGCTCCTACGAGCAGTACTTC
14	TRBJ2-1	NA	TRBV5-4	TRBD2	CASSLEGLSNEQFF	TGTGCCAGCAGCTTGGAGGGACTATCGAATGAGCAGTTCTTC
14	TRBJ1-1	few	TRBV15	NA	CATSRDHGERKAFF	TGTGCCACCAGCAGAGATCACGGGGAGAGGAAAGCTTTCTTT
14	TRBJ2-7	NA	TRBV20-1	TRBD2	CSAKGGRSSYEQYF	TGCAGTGCTAAGGGAGGGAGAAGCTCCTACGAGCAGTACTTC
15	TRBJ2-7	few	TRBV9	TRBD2	CASSVDSGSSYEQYF	TGTGCCAGCAGCGTAGATAGCGGGAGCTCCTACGAGCAGTACTTC
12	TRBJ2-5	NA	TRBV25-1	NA	CASSDTAGTQYF	TGTGCCAGCAGTGACACGGCAGGGACCCAGTACTTC